This T cell receptor (beta chain) was profiled in a study of beta chain features in type 1 diabetes. Broader study findings: In type 1 diabetes patients, VDJ junctions had fewer insertions; deletions at these junctions were more frequent. Moderate but significant shortening of TCRB CDR3s was recorded in all four CD4+ subsets from Type 1 diabetes patients.

This clone was detected only a few times. Its antigen is unidentified. V lost 1 base to trimming and J lost 4 bases, with 7 bases between them. CDR1 and CDR2 (germline): SEHNR, FQNEAQ (reference sequence). The CDR3 consists of 13 residues. What was sequenced were expressed TCRB transcripts, since all of the isolated RNA had been reverse transcribed. Sequencing used immunoSEQ multiplex PCR; TCRdb keeps in-frame clones, though not all of them. Here the sample spans about 120,000 clones, about 15% being singletons. The receptor comes from a man aged 25 to 45 with type 1 diabetes. V and J are TRBV7-9 and TRBJ1-2, with no clear D. Source material: central memory CD4+ T cells from blood. DNA for the CDR3: TGTGCCAGCAGCTTAGAGAGAATCTATGGCTACACCTTC. Protein: CASSLERIYGYTF. Supplemented by reference TRBV7-9 and TRBJ1-2, the full variable domain reads DTGVSQNPRHKITKRGQNVTFRCDPISEHNRLYWYRQTLGQGPEFLTYFQNEAQLEKSRLLSDRFSAERPKGSFSTLEIQRTEQGDSAMYLCASSLERIYGYTFGSGTRLTVV.